This T cell receptor (beta chain) was profiled in a study of shared clonotypes between healthy human individuals. Only in-frame clones appear in the TCRdb table, and some are missing; sequencing was by immunoSEQ multiplex PCR. Here the sample spans approximately 2,300,000 clones, less than 95% being singletons. As regards this clone: The antigen is not known.

Germline V lookup: CDR1 LGHNA, CDR2 YSLEER. The CDR3 sequence is 15 residues long. V was pared by 4 bases and J by 4 bases, with 3 bases of the junction left unmatched. Findings of the study overall: The sole specimen, blood, was sampled, and tissue repertoires likely differ. Non-shared clonotypes had lower generation probabilities than those shared by all four donors.

The chain carries TRBV4-3 and TRBJ2-2; 10 positions agree with TRBD2. The source is a man aged 18-30 years in good health. Some clones in this sample may be carry-over from other donors' samples. The sequenced material came from naive CD4+ T cells from PBMCs. Subset described: CD45RA+ positively selected. CDR3: CASSPLAGVTGELFF. The CDR3 bases are TGCGCCAGCAGCCCCCTAGCGGGAGTCACCGGGGAGCTGTTTTTT.